The next 13 T cell receptor beta chains were all read from a single sample in a study of shared clonotypes between healthy human individuals. Some clones are missing from TCRdb's copy, which holds only in-frame ones; the method was immunoSEQ multiplex PCR. Of about 2.4 million clones detected, 80% to 95% appear once; the ten largest clones hold more than 0.35%. Sequencing was performed on naive CD4+ T cells from PBMCs. This sample's subset: CD45RA+ positively selected. The receptors originated from a man between 18 and 29 years old in good health. Some clones in this sample may be carry-over from other donors' samples.

V gene TRBV19 combines with J gene TRBJ1-2; 7 bases map to TRBD1. CDR1 and CDR2 from the germline V gene are LNHDA and SQIVND (reference sequence). V lost 6 bases and J lost 6; bases outside the gene matches: 16. The CDR3 contains 16 residues. As DNA, the CDR3 is TGTGCCAGTAGCGAGCTCGACAGGGAGACCCCTCATGGCTACACCTTC. Translation gives CASSELDRETPHGYTF. The full variable domain, completed using reference TRBV19 and TRBJ1-2, is DGGITQSPKYLFRKEGQNVTLSCEQNLNHDAMYWYRQDPGQGLRLIYYSQIVNDFQKGDIAEGYSVSREKKESFPLTVTSAQKNPTAFYLCASSELDRETPHGYTFGSGTRLTVV.

J is TRBJ2-7 and V is TRBV29-1; 9 nucleotides line up with TRBD1. Germline V gene data show CDR1 as SQVTM and CDR2 as ANQGSEA. The CDR3 is 15 residues long. After removal of 5 bases from V and 0 bases from J, the junction contained 8 bases not matched to a gene. The CDR3 nucleotides are TGCAGCGTTAGGGCCGGGACAGGGAGCTCCTACGAGCAGTACTTC. The encoded protein is CSVRAGTGSSYEQYF.

This clone was seen more than once but under ten times. This chain links TRBV28 with TRBJ1-4; TRBD1 is a possible D gene (6 bases). The CDR3 extends over 13 amino acids. Germline CDR1 and CDR2: MDHEN and SYDVKM. V was clipped by 10 bases and J by 5 bases, with 14 bases between them. The CDR3 spells CAIQGGGNEKLFF. CDR3 coding DNA: TGTGCCATACAGGGAGGAGGGAATGAAAAACTGTTTTTT.

The chain uses TRBV18 and TRBJ2-1, with D perhaps matching TRBD2 (5 bases). Germline loops: CDR1 KGHSH, CDR2 LQKENI. This CDR3 comprises 16 residues. V was cut by 3 bases and J by 0 bases, with 12 bases left in between. The CDR3 nucleotides are TGTGCCAGCTCACCCCTTAGCGTCAACTCCTACAATGAGCAGTTCTTC. Translation gives CASSPLSVNSYNEQFF.

The chain has TRBV5-1 and TRBJ2-1; 9 nucleotides align to TRBD2. CDR3 size: 17 residues. Germline CDR1 SGHRS, CDR2 YFSETQ. Trimming cost V 6 bases and J 0 bases; bases outside gene matches: 10. Here the CDR3 DNA reads TGCGCCAGCATGGTTGTTCCTAGCGGGATCTCCTACAATGAGCAGTTCTTC. Translation gives CASMVVPSGISYNEQFF.

The rearrangement uses TRBV9 and TRBJ2-7; 11 bases match TRBD2. The germline gives CDR1 SGDLS, CDR2 YYNGEE. The CDR3 is made up of 17 amino acids. Trimming at V came to 10 bases and at J to 1 base, leaving 16 bases not matched to a gene. CDR3 nucleotide sequence: TGTGCCGGAAATAACGGGCTAGCGGGAGGACCTTCCTACGAGCAGTACTTC. It yields the protein CAGNNGLAGGPSYEQYF.

CDR3 sequence (DNA): TGCGCCAGCAACGAGGCTGGGTGGCGGAACACCGGGGAGCTGTTTTTT. It codes for CASNEAGWRNTGELFF. The chain carries TRBV5-1 and TRBJ2-2; D unresolved. The V and J ends lost 6 bases and 1 base respectively, with 16 bases between them. CDR1 SGHRS and CDR2 YFSETQ come from the germline V gene. This CDR3 comprises 16 residues.

The chain employs TRBV27 and TRBJ2-7; 10 nucleotides match TRBD2. Per the germline V gene, CDR1 is MNHEY and CDR2 is SMNVEV (reference sequence). This CDR3 is 15 amino acids long. J gave up 7 bases and V 3 bases, and 9 bases lay outside the gene matches. The CDR3 DNA reads TGTGCCAGCAGTTTCTATCTAGCGGGAGCCATTGAGCAGTACTTC. Protein sequence: CASSFYLAGAIEQYF.

The chain carries TRBV11-1 and TRBJ2-7, with TRBD2 as a possible D gene (5 bases). The length of the CDR3 is 11 residues. V was trimmed by 5 bases and J by 4 bases, leaving 6 bases between them. Per germline, CDR1 SGHAT and CDR2 FQDESV (reference sequence). The CDR3 DNA reads as TGTGCCAGCAGCCGGGGATACGAGCAGTACTTC. Residues: CASSRGYEQYF.

Concerning this clone itself: The same CDR3 arises from other DNA sequences in this sample as well. The chain joins TRBV30 to TRBJ1-3; D gene uncertain. This CDR3 has 16 residues. Between the trimmed V and J ends, which lost 0 bases and 0 bases, there was a span of 12 bases. Germline-derived CDR1 and CDR2 are GTSNPN and SVGIG (reference sequence). The chain's CDR3 is CAWSVPRSSSGNTIYF. The DNA for the CDR3 is TGTGCCTGGAGTGTCCCTCGTTCCAGCTCTGGAAACACCATATATTTT.

J is TRBJ1-5 and V is TRBV28, with D possibly being TRBD1 (5 bases). The V end lost 6 bases, the J end lost 5 bases, and 14 bases lay between the germline ends. CDR1 is MDHEN and CDR2 is SYDVKM in the germline V gene. The CDR3 is 14 residues long. The CDR3 protein is CASRGDRGHQPQHF. Here the CDR3 DNA reads TGTGCCAGCAGAGGAGACAGAGGCCATCAGCCCCAGCATTTT. The variable domain in full, with the rest retrieved from reference TRBV28 and TRBJ1-5, is DVKVTQSSRYLVKRTGEKVFLECVQDMDHENMFWYRQDPGLGLRLIYFSYDVKMKEKGDIPEGYSVSREKKERFSLILESASTNQTSMYLCASRGDRGHQPQHFGDGTRLSIL.

The chain couples TRBV21-1 to TRBJ2-1. TRBV21-1 is given as a pseudogene. The CDR3 sequence is 15 residues long. This chain's CDR3 is CASSRLLEGRNEQFF. CDR3 in DNA: TGTGCCAGCAGCAGACTTCTAGAAGGACGGAATGAGCAGTTCTTC.

The gene calls are TRBV7-8 and TRBJ2-3; TRBD1 aligns across 7 bases. Per germline, CDR1 SGHVS and CDR2 FQNEAQ. CDR3 length: 13 amino acids. The V gene end was trimmed by 3 bases and the J gene end by 8 bases; junction bases not matched to a gene: 5. The CDR3 loop reads CASSLPTGPTQYF. The CDR3 nucleotides read TGTGCCAGCAGCTTGCCGACAGGGCCTACGCAGTATTTT.